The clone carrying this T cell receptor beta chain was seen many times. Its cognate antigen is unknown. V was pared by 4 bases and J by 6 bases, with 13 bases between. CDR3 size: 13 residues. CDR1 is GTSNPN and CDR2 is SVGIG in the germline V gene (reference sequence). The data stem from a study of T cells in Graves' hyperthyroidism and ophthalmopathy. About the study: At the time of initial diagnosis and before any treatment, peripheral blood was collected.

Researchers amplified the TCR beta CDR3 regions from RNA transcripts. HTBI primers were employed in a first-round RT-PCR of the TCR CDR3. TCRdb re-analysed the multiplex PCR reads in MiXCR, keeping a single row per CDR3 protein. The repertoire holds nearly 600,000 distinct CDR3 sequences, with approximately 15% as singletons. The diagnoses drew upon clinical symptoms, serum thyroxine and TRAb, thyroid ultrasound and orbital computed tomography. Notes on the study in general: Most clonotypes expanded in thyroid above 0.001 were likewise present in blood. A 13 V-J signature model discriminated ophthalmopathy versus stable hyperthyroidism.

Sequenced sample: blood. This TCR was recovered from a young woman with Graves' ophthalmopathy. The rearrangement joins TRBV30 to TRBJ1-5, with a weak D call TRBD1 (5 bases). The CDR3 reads CAWTRQGFQPQHF. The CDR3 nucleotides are TGTGCCTGGACCCGCCAGGGTTTTCAGCCCCAGCATTTT.